Listed below are T cell receptor beta chains from one sample, sequenced in a study of blood T cell repertoires in COVID-19. This table comes from immunoSEQ multiplex PCR, and its TCRdb copy is limited to in-frame clones, with some not included. The table includes 150,000 to 170,000 clones, about 85% detected once. The sequenced material came from peripheral blood. The source of these receptors is a woman aged 60 to 75 with COVID-19, enrolled during active disease. Each CDR3 is given with its conserved first and last residue. Each record gives: clone size, V gene, J gene, D gene, CDR3 protein, CDR3 DNA. D genes are given only for firm matches. Clone size, where shown, is once, few, many, or a class for clones that have expanded.

clone_size: .
v_call: TRBV19
j_call: TRBJ1-2
d_call: .
cdr3_aa: CASRPTWDTYYGYTF
cdr3_nt: TGTGCCAGTAGGCCGACTTGGGACACCTACTATGGCTACACCTTC

clone_size: .
v_call: TRBV6-1
j_call: TRBJ1-3
d_call: .
cdr3_aa: CASSEARSDWGNTIYF
cdr3_nt: TGTGCCAGCAGTGAAGCGCGGTCGGATTGGGGAAACACCATATATTTT

clone_size: .
v_call: TRBV27
j_call: TRBJ1-2
d_call: TRBD1
cdr3_aa: CASSIGGTAGGYGYTF
cdr3_nt: TGTGCCAGCAGTATTGGAGGGACAGCCGGCGGCTATGGCTACACCTTC

clone_size: .
v_call: TRBV10-2
j_call: TRBJ1-4
d_call: .
cdr3_aa: CASSDPGYEKLFF
cdr3_nt: TGCGCCAGCAGTGACCCAGGGTATGAAAAACTGTTTTTT

clone_size: .
v_call: TRBV6-6
j_call: TRBJ1-5
d_call: TRBD1
cdr3_aa: CASRTGGHNQPQHF
cdr3_nt: TGTGCCAGCAGGACAGGGGGCCACAATCAGCCCCAGCATTTT

clone_size: .
v_call: TRBV7-9
j_call: TRBJ2-7
d_call: TRBD1
cdr3_aa: CASSSGQGPPYEQYF
cdr3_nt: TGTGCCAGCAGCTCTGGACAGGGGCCCCCCTACGAGCAGTACTTC

clone_size: .
v_call: TRBV5-5
j_call: TRBJ1-4
d_call: .
cdr3_aa: CASRRNSGTNEKLFF
cdr3_nt: TGTGCCAGCAGACGAAACAGCGGGACAAATGAAAAACTGTTTTTT

clone_size: .
v_call: TRBV27
j_call: TRBJ2-5
d_call: TRBD2
cdr3_aa: CASRPEPLTSGFQETQYF
cdr3_nt: TGTGCCAGCAGACCTGAACCCTTGACTAGCGGGTTCCAAGAGACCCAGTACTTC

clone_size: .
v_call: TRBV12-3/TRBV12-4
j_call: TRBJ1-5
d_call: TRBD1
cdr3_aa: CASRTGRSQPQHF
cdr3_nt: TGTGCCAGCAGGACAGGGAGAAGCCAGCCCCAGCATTTT

clone_size: .
v_call: TRBV30
j_call: TRBJ1-2
d_call: TRBD1
cdr3_aa: CAWSPTGAYGYTF
cdr3_nt: TGTGCCTGGAGTCCCACAGGGGCCTATGGCTACACCTTC

clone_size: .
v_call: TRBV12-5
j_call: TRBJ1-2
d_call: .
cdr3_aa: CASGLTTGYGYTF
cdr3_nt: TGTGCTAGTGGTTTGACTACGGGCTATGGCTACACCTTC

clone_size: .
v_call: TRBV15
j_call: TRBJ2-5
d_call: TRBD1
cdr3_aa: CATSRPTGDPGKTQYF
cdr3_nt: TGTGCCACCAGCAGACCGACAGGGGACCCAGGGAAGACCCAGTACTTC

clone_size: .
v_call: TRBV18
j_call: TRBJ1-5
d_call: TRBD1
cdr3_aa: CASSPGQFNQPQHF
cdr3_nt: TGTGCCAGCTCACCGGGACAGTTTAATCAGCCCCAGCATTTT

clone_size: .
v_call: TRBV6-5
j_call: TRBJ1-3
d_call: .
cdr3_aa: CASSYDRLGNTIYF
cdr3_nt: TGTGCCAGCAGTTACGACAGGCTTGGAAACACCATATATTTT

clone_size: .
v_call: TRBV11-3
j_call: TRBJ2-1
d_call: TRBD1
cdr3_aa: CASSLGDRGRLNEQFF
cdr3_nt: TGTGCCAGCAGCTTAGGGGACAGGGGGCGACTCAATGAGCAGTTCTTC

clone_size: .
v_call: TRBV10-3
j_call: TRBJ2-1
d_call: .
cdr3_aa: CAISRDTDFNEQFF
cdr3_nt: TGTGCCATCAGTCGGGACACCGATTTCAATGAGCAGTTCTTC

clone_size: .
v_call: TRBV19
j_call: TRBJ2-5
d_call: TRBD2
cdr3_aa: CASSMGLAAETQYF
cdr3_nt: TGTGCCAGTAGTATGGGCCTAGCGGCAGAGACCCAGTACTTC

clone_size: .
v_call: TRBV7-2
j_call: TRBJ1-5
d_call: .
cdr3_aa: CASSLALNQPQHF
cdr3_nt: TGTGCCAGCAGCTTAGCCCTAAATCAGCCCCAGCATTTT

clone_size: .
v_call: TRBV18
j_call: TRBJ1-2
d_call: TRBD1
cdr3_aa: CASSPELGQNYGYTF
cdr3_nt: TGTGCCAGCTCACCCGAATTGGGACAGAACTATGGCTACACCTTC

clone_size: .
v_call: TRBV11-2
j_call: TRBJ1-2
d_call: TRBD1
cdr3_aa: CASSLSRDRVRGGYTF
cdr3_nt: TGTGCCAGCAGCTTGTCCCGGGACAGAGTCAGGGGTGGCTACACCTTC

clone_size: .
v_call: TRBV3-1/TRBV3-2
j_call: TRBJ2-1
d_call: .
cdr3_aa: CASSQDLNGVRVNEQFF
cdr3_nt: TGTGCCAGCAGCCAAGATCTGAACGGGGTTCGCGTCAATGAGCAGTTCTTC

clone_size: .
v_call: TRBV3-1/TRBV3-2
j_call: TRBJ2-3
d_call: TRBD2
cdr3_aa: CASSQVGLAGADTQYF
cdr3_nt: TGTGCCAGCAGCCAAGTAGGACTAGCGGGAGCAGATACGCAGTATTTT

clone_size: .
v_call: TRBV21-1
j_call: TRBJ2-1
d_call: .
cdr3_aa: CASSKARWTGSYNEQFF
cdr3_nt: TGTGCCAGCAGCAAAGCCCGGTGGACTGGCTCCTACAATGAGCAGTTCTTC

clone_size: .
v_call: TRBV10-1
j_call: TRBJ1-1
d_call: TRBD1
cdr3_aa: CASSNTPTGEDTEAFF
cdr3_nt: TGCGCCAGCAGCAACACTCCGACAGGGGAGGACACTGAAGCTTTCTTT

clone_size: .
v_call: TRBV6-1
j_call: TRBJ1-5
d_call: .
cdr3_aa: CASSEAPSNQPQHF
cdr3_nt: TGTGCCAGCAGTGAGGCTCCTAGCAATCAGCCCCAGCATTTT

clone_size: .
v_call: TRBV6-5
j_call: TRBJ1-1
d_call: TRBD1
cdr3_aa: CASSYGTVKNTEAFF
cdr3_nt: TGTGCCAGCAGTTACGGGACAGTTAAGAACACTGAAGCTTTCTTT

clone_size: once
v_call: TRBV6-5
j_call: TRBJ1-6
d_call: .
cdr3_aa: CASSYSQQHNSPLHF
cdr3_nt: TGTGCCAGCAGTTACTCGCAACAGCATAATTCACCCCTCCACTTT

clone_size: .
v_call: TRBV6-5
j_call: TRBJ1-1
d_call: .
cdr3_aa: CASSLGYVMNTEAFF
cdr3_nt: TGTGCCAGCAGCCTAGGCTACGTGATGAACACTGAAGCTTTCTTT

clone_size: few
v_call: TRBV7-9
j_call: TRBJ1-2
d_call: TRBD1
cdr3_aa: CASSLPTGQALLYGYTF
cdr3_nt: TGTGCCAGCAGCTTACCTACCGGACAGGCCCTGCTTTATGGCTACACCTTC

clone_size: .
v_call: TRBV7-3
j_call: TRBJ2-1
d_call: TRBD2
cdr3_aa: CASSSIHSGLEADEQFF
cdr3_nt: TGTGCCAGCAGCTCCATCCACTCGGGACTAGAGGCGGATGAGCAGTTCTTC

clone_size: few
v_call: TRBV24-1
j_call: TRBJ1-3
d_call: TRBD1
cdr3_aa: CATSDAGTGGNTIYF
cdr3_nt: TGTGCCACCAGTGACGCCGGGACAGGGGGAAACACCATATATTTT

clone_size: .
v_call: TRBV6-5
j_call: TRBJ2-1
d_call: TRBD1
cdr3_aa: CASSFDRVGYNEQFF
cdr3_nt: TGTGCCAGCAGTTTTGACAGGGTGGGATACAATGAGCAGTTCTTC

clone_size: few
v_call: TRBV11-2
j_call: TRBJ2-7
d_call: .
cdr3_aa: CASSLIPGNEQYF
cdr3_nt: TGTGCCAGCAGCCTGATTCCGGGGAACGAGCAGTACTTC

clone_size: .
v_call: TRBV18
j_call: TRBJ1-1
d_call: TRBD1
cdr3_aa: CASAGGAETNTEAFF
cdr3_nt: TGTGCCAGCGCAGGGGGAGCAGAGACAAACACTGAAGCTTTCTTT

clone_size: .
v_call: TRBV15
j_call: TRBJ2-7
d_call: .
cdr3_aa: CATSIHISGIYEQYF
cdr3_nt: TGTGCCACCAGCATACACATATCGGGGATATACGAGCAGTACTTC

clone_size: .
v_call: TRBV6-5
j_call: TRBJ2-2
d_call: .
cdr3_aa: CASSQGFLHTGELFF
cdr3_nt: TGTGCCAGCAGCCAGGGTTTTTTGCACACCGGGGAGCTGTTTTTT

clone_size: .
v_call: TRBV6-6
j_call: TRBJ1-1
d_call: .
cdr3_aa: CASSSYQNTEAFF
cdr3_nt: TGTGCCAGCAGTTCCTACCAGAACACTGAAGCTTTCTTT

clone_size: .
v_call: TRBV7-7
j_call: TRBJ2-2
d_call: .
cdr3_aa: CASSLGVDRGGELFF
cdr3_nt: TGTGCCAGCAGCTTAGGTGTAGACCGAGGCGGGGAGCTGTTTTTT

clone_size: few
v_call: TRBV6-5
j_call: TRBJ2-1
d_call: .
cdr3_aa: CASRNDLDYNEQFF
cdr3_nt: TGTGCCAGCAGAAACGACTTGGATTACAATGAGCAGTTCTTC

clone_size: .
v_call: TRBV5-6
j_call: TRBJ2-2
d_call: .
cdr3_aa: CASSPLWGRMTGELFF
cdr3_nt: TGTGCCAGCAGCCCTCTATGGGGGCGAATGACCGGGGAGCTGTTTTTT

clone_size: .
v_call: TRBV6-6
j_call: TRBJ2-7
d_call: .
cdr3_aa: CASSYPSGEEQYF
cdr3_nt: TGTGCCAGCAGTTACCCCTCGGGGGAGGAGCAGTACTTC

clone_size: .
v_call: TRBV6-1
j_call: TRBJ1-1
d_call: .
cdr3_aa: CASSDAALNTEAFF
cdr3_nt: TGTGCCAGCAGTGATGCGGCTTTGAACACTGAAGCTTTCTTT

clone_size: once
v_call: TRBV2
j_call: TRBJ2-2
d_call: .
cdr3_aa: CASGAEGNTGELFF
cdr3_nt: TGTGCCAGTGGGGCGGAGGGGAACACCGGGGAGCTGTTTTTT

clone_size: .
v_call: TRBV19
j_call: TRBJ1-4
d_call: .
cdr3_aa: CASSTPWGGVIKKLFF
cdr3_nt: TGTGCCAGTAGTACCCCCTGGGGGGGCGTAATTAAAAAACTGTTTTTT

clone_size: .
v_call: TRBV7-6
j_call: TRBJ2-2
d_call: .
cdr3_aa: CASSPLPMNTGELFF
cdr3_nt: TGTGCCAGCAGCCCACTCCCCATGAACACCGGGGAGCTGTTTTTT

clone_size: .
v_call: TRBV24-1
j_call: TRBJ2-2
d_call: .
cdr3_aa: CATSDSRRWRTGELFF
cdr3_nt: TGTGCCACCAGTGACTCCCGACGGTGGAGGACCGGGGAGCTGTTTTTT

clone_size: few
v_call: TRBV9
j_call: TRBJ1-5
d_call: TRBD1
cdr3_aa: CASSRQGGPNQPQHF
cdr3_nt: TGTGCCAGCAGCCGTCAGGGGGGCCCTAATCAGCCCCAGCATTTT

clone_size: .
v_call: TRBV9
j_call: TRBJ1-3
d_call: TRBD1
cdr3_aa: CASSLSQGANGNTIYF
cdr3_nt: TGTGCCAGCAGCTTATCACAGGGGGCCAACGGAAACACCATATATTTT

clone_size: .
v_call: TRBV15
j_call: TRBJ1-3
d_call: .
cdr3_aa: CATSRPPSPSSGNTIYF
cdr3_nt: TGTGCCACCAGCAGACCCCCCAGTCCGTCCTCTGGAAACACCATATATTTT

clone_size: .
v_call: TRBV19
j_call: TRBJ2-2
d_call: .
cdr3_aa: CATGGAHDTGELFF
cdr3_nt: TGTGCCACTGGGGGGGCGCACGACACCGGGGAGCTGTTTTTT

clone_size: .
v_call: TRBV18
j_call: TRBJ2-5
d_call: .
cdr3_aa: CASSPPGLQSETQYF
cdr3_nt: TGTGCCAGCTCACCCCCGGGGTTACAATCGGAGACCCAGTACTTC

clone_size: few
v_call: TRBV25-1
j_call: TRBJ1-3
d_call: TRBD1
cdr3_aa: CASSESSGTVRNTIYF
cdr3_nt: TGTGCCAGCAGTGAATCATCCGGGACAGTGAGAAACACCATATATTTT

clone_size: .
v_call: TRBV7-8
j_call: TRBJ1-2
d_call: .
cdr3_aa: CASSLLLTQGGYTF
cdr3_nt: TGTGCCAGCAGCTTACTCTTAACACAGGGAGGCTACACCTTC

clone_size: many
v_call: TRBV27
j_call: TRBJ2-7
d_call: .
cdr3_aa: CASRRGSYEQYF
cdr3_nt: TGTGCCAGCAGGAGAGGCTCCTACGAGCAGTACTTC

clone_size: .
v_call: TRBV27
j_call: TRBJ1-2
d_call: TRBD1
cdr3_aa: CASSLSRQGVEGYTF
cdr3_nt: TGTGCCAGCAGTTTATCGAGACAGGGAGTAGAAGGCTACACCTTC

clone_size: .
v_call: TRBV10-3
j_call: TRBJ2-2
d_call: TRBD1
cdr3_aa: CAISNRGEPGELFF
cdr3_nt: TGTGCCATCAGTAACAGGGGGGAACCCGGGGAGCTGTTTTTT

clone_size: .
v_call: TRBV20-1
j_call: TRBJ2-3
d_call: TRBD2
cdr3_aa: CSASQAGESTDTQYF
cdr3_nt: TGCAGTGCTAGTCAAGCGGGGGAGAGCACAGATACGCAGTATTTT